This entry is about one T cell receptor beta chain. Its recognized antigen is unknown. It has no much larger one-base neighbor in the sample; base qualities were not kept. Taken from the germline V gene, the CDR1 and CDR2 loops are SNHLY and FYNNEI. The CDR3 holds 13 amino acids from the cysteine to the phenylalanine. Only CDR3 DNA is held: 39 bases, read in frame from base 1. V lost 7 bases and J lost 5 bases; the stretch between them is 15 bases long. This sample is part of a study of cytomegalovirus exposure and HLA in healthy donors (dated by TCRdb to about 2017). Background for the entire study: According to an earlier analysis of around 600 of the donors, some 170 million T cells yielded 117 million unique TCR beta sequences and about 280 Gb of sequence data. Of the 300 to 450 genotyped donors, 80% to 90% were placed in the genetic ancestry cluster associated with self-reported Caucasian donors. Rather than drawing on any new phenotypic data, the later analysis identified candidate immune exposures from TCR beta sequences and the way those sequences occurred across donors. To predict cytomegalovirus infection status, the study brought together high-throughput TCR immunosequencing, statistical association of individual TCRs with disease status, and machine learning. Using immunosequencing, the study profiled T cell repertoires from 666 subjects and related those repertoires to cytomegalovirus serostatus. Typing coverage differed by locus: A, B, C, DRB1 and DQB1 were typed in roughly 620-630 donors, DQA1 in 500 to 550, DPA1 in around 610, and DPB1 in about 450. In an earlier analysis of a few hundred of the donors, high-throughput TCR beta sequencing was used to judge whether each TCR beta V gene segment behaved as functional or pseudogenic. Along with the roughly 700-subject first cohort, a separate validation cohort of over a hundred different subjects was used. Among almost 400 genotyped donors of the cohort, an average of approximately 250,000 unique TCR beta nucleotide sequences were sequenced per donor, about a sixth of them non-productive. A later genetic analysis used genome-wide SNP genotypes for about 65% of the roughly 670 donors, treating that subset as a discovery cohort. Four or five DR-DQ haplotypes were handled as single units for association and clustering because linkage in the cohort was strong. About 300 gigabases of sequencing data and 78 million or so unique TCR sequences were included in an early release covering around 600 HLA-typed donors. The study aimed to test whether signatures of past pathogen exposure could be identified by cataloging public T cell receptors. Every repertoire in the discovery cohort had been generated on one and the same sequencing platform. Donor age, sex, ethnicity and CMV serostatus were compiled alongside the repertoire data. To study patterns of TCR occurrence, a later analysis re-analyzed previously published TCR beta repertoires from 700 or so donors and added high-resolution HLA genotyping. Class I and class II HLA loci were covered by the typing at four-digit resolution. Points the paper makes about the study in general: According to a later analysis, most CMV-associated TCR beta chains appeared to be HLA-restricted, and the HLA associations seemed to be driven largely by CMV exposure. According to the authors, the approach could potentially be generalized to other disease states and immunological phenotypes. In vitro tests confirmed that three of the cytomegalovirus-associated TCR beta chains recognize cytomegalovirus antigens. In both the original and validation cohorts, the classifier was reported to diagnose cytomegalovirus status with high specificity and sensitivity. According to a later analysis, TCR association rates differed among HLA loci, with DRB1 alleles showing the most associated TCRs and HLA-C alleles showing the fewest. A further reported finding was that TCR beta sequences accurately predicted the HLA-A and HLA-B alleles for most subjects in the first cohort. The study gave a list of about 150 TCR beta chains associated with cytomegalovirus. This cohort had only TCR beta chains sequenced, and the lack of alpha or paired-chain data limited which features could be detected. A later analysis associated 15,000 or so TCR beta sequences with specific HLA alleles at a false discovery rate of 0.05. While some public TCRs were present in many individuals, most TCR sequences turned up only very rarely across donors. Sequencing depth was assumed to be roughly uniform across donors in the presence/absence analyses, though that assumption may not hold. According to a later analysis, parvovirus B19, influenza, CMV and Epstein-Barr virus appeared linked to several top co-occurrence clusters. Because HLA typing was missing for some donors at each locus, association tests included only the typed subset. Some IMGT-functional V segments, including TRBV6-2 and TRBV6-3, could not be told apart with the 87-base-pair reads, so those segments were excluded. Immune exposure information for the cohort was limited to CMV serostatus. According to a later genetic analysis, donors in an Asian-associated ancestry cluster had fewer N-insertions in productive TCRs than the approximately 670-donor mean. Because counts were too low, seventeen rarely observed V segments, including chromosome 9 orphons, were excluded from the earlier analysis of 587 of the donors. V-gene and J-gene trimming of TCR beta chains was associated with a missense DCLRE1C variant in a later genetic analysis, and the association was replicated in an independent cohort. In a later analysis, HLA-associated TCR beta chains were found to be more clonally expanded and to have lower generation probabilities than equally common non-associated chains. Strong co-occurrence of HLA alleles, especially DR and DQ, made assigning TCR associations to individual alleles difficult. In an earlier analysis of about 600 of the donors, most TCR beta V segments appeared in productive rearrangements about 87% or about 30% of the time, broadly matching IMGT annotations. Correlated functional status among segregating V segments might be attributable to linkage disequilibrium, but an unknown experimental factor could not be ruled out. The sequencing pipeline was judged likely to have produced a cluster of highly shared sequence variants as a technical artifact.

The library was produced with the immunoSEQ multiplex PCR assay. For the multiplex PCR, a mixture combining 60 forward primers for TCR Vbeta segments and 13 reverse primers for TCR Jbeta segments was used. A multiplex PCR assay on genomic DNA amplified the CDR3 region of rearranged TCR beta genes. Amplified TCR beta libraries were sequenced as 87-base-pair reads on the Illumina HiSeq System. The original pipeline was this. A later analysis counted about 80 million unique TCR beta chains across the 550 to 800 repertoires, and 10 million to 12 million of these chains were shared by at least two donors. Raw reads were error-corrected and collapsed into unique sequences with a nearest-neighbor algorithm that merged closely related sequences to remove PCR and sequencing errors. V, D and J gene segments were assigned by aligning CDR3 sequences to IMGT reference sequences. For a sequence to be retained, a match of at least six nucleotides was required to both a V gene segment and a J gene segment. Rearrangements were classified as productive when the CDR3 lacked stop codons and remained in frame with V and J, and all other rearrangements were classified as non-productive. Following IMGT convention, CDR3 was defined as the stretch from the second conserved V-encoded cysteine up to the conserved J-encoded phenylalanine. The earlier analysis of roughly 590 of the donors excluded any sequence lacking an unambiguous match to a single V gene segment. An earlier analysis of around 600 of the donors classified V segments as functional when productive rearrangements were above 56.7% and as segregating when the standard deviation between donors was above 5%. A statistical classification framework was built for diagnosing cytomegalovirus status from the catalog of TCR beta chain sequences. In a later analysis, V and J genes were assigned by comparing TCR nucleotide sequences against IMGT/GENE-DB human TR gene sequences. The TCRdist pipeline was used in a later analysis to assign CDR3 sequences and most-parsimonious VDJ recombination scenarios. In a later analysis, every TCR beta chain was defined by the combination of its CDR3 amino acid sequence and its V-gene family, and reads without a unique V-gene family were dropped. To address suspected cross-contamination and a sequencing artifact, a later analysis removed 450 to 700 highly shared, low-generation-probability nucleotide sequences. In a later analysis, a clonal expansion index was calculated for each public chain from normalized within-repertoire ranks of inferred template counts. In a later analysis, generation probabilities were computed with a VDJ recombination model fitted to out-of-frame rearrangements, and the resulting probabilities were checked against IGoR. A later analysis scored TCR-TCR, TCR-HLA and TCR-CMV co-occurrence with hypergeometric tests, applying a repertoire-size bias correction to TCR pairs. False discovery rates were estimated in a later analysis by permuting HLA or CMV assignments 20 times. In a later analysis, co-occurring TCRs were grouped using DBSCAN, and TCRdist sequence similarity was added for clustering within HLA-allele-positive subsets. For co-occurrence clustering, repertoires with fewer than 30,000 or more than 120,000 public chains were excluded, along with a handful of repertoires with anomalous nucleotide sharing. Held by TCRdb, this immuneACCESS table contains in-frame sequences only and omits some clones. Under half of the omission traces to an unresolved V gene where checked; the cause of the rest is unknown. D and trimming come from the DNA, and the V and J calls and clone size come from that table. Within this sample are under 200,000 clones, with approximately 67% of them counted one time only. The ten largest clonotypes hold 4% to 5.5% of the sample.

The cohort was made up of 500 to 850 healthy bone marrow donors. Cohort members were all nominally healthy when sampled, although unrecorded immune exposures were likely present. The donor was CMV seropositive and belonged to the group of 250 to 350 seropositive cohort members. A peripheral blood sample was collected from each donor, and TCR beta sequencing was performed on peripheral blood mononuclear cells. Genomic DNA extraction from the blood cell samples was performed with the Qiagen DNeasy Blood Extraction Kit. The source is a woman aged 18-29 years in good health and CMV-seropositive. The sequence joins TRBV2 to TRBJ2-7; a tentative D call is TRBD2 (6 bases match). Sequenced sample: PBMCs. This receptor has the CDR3 CASTREPRDEQYF. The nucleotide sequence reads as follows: TGTGCCAGCACCCGGGAGCCGCGGGACGAGCAGTACTTC.